Below are 17 T cell receptor beta chains sequenced from a single sample in a study of cytomegalovirus exposure and HLA in healthy donors. In the PCR, 60 Vbeta and 13 Jbeta primers were used. Assay: immunoSEQ multiplex PCR; the TCRdb copy retains only in-frame clones and omits some. The sample holds 130,000 or so clones, about four fifths seen once. The specimen was PBMCs. Receptors originate from a man aged 18 to 30 in good health and CMV-seronegative.

The V and J genes are TRBV13 and TRBJ2-3; no clear D gene. This CDR3 has 16 amino acids. Germline values: CDR1 PRHDT, CDR2 FYEKMQ (reference sequence). The ends were cut back, 1 base at V and 4 bases at J, with 15 bases in the middle. CDR3 region: CASSLAALVVADTQYF. The CDR3 nucleotides read TGTGCCAGCAGCTTAGCCGCTCTAGTAGTCGCAGATACGCAGTATTTT.

This sequence joins TRBV6-6 and TRBJ1-6, with D possibly being TRBD1 (5 bases). Germline-derived CDR1 and CDR2 are MNHNY and SVGAGI (reference sequence). This CDR3 spans 13 amino acids. V lost 5 bases, J lost 7 bases, and 9 bases lay in between. The CDR3 protein is CASSPGANSPLHF. Written as DNA, the CDR3 is TGTGCCAGCAGTCCTGGGGCCAATTCACCCCTCCACTTT.

V and J are TRBV7-2 and TRBJ2-5; the match to TRBD2 covers 16 bases. Germline lookup yields CDR1 SGHTA and CDR2 FQGNSA. Losses at the gene ends were 5 bases for V and 4 bases for J; bases not matched to a gene: 7. The CDR3 length is 17 residues. The CDR3 coding sequence is TGTGCCAGCAGCGCACCGGGACTAGCGGGGGGGGTAGAGACCCAGTACTTC. Translating it yields CASSAPGLAGGVETQYF.

The V and J genes are TRBV11-3 and TRBJ2-2; D might be TRBD2 (6 bases). Germline CDR1 and CDR2: SGHNT and YENEEA. Trimming took off 3 bases at V and 5 bases at J, with 7 bases between the two ends. The CDR3 runs 13 residues. CDR3 amino acids: CASSFRETGELFF. In nucleotides, the CDR3 is TGTGCCAGCAGCTTCCGGGAGACCGGGGAGCTGTTTTTT.

V and J are TRBV29-1 and TRBJ2-7; TRBD1 aligns across 10 bases. Germline trimming cut 4 bases from V and 6 bases from J; bases unmatched to any gene: 9. The CDR3 contains 14 residues. The germline V gene has CDR1 SQVTM and CDR2 ANQGSEA. The DNA of the CDR3 is TGCAGCGTTGCCCGGACAGGGGGGCCCGGCGAGCAGTACTTC. Its protein product is CSVARTGGPGEQYF.

The V call is TRBV4-2, the J call TRBJ2-1, with D perhaps TRBD1 (6 bases). The V gene's germline CDR1 is LGHNA and CDR2 YNFKEQ. V lost 4 bases and J lost 4, with 11 bases in between. This CDR3 is built from 14 residues. The chain's CDR3 is CASSRRDTYNEQFF. In DNA, the CDR3 is TGTGCCAGCAGCCGCCGGGACACATACAATGAGCAGTTCTTC.

This chain joins TRBV5-4 and TRBJ1-1, with D possibly TRBD1 on 5 matching bases. The V and J ends lost 1 base and 0 bases respectively, with 19 bases between them. CDR3 length equals 18 residues. Germline CDR1 reads SGHNT; CDR2 reads YYREEE (reference sequence). CDR3 residues: CASSLSAQGNLMNTEAFF. The CDR3 region has the DNA TGTGCCAGCAGCTTGTCGGCCCAGGGCAACCTCATGAACACTGAAGCTTTCTTT. The entire variable domain, with the rest obtained from reference TRBV5-4 and TRBJ1-1, is as follows: ETGVTQSPTHLIKTRGQQVTLRCSSQSGHNTVSWYQQALGQGPQFIFQYYREEENGRGNFPPRFSGLQFPNYSSELNVNALELDDSALYLCASSLSAQGNLMNTEAFFGQGTRLTVV.

V and J are TRBV19 and TRBJ2-3; TRBD1 matches 7 bases. J lost 4 bases, V lost 5 bases, and 6 bases had no gene match. This CDR3 has 14 residues. CDR1 and CDR2 from the germline V gene are LNHDA and SQIVND (reference sequence). This CDR3 reads CASSRRQGADTQYF. The CDR3 DNA follows: TGTGCCAGTAGTCGCCGACAGGGCGCAGATACGCAGTATTTT.

V gene TRBV6-4 combines with J gene TRBJ2-3; possible D gene TRBD1, 6 bases. V was shortened by 8 bases and J by 8 bases, with 14 bases between the two germline ends. The CDR3 sequence is 12 residues long. The germline V gene has CDR1 MRHNA and CDR2 SNTAGT. The CDR3 DNA is TGTGCCAGCTCGGACAGCAAAGTTACGCAGTATTTT. It encodes CASSDSKVTQYF.

The rearrangement links TRBV18 to TRBJ2-7, with TRBD1 matching 8 bases. V shed 1 base, J shed 6 bases, and the junction held 14 bases outside the gene matches. Per germline, CDR1 KGHSH and CDR2 LQKENI. The CDR3 runs to 17 residues. CDR3 nucleotide sequence: TGTGCCAGCTCACCACTTGCCTTCAGGACAGGGAGCTCCGAGCAGTACTTC. Amino acid sequence: CASSPLAFRTGSSEQYF.

The chain uses TRBV5-1 and TRBJ2-5, with D maybe TRBD1 (7 bases). This CDR3 contains 14 residues. Germline V CDR1 and CDR2: SGHRS, YFSETQ. Trimming took off 1 base at V and 5 bases at J, with 12 bases between the two ends. The CDR3 is CASSLNGGQETQYF. In DNA, the CDR3 is TGCGCCAGCAGCTTGAACGGGGGACAGGAGACCCAGTACTTC. Combining the CDR3 with reference TRBV5-1 and TRBJ2-5 gives the whole variable domain KAGVTQTPRYLIKTRGQQVTLSCSPISGHRSVSWYQQTPGQGLQFLFEYFSETQRNKGNFPGRFSGRQFSNSRSEMNVSTLELGDSALYLCASSLNGGQETQYFGPGTRLLVL.

The CDR3 reads CASGQNRQGIGYGYTF. The DNA of the CDR3 is TGTGCTAGTGGTCAAAATCGACAGGGGATAGGGTATGGCTACACCTTC. V and J are TRBV12-5 and TRBJ1-2; 8 positions agree with TRBD1. The ends lost 5 bases at V and 5 bases at J; junction bases unmatched: 13. Germline values: CDR1 LGHNT, CDR2 FRNRAP. This CDR3 has 16 residues.

The chain is built from TRBV19 and TRBJ2-1; TRBD1 matches at 9 bases. The CDR3 totals 15 residues. Per the germline V gene, CDR1 is LNHDA and CDR2 is SQIVND (reference sequence). Losses at the gene ends were 6 bases for V and 0 bases for J; bases not matched to a gene: 3. CDR3 in amino acids: CASSTGQGSYNEQFF. The CDR3 DNA is TGTGCCAGTAGCACGGGACAGGGCTCCTACAATGAGCAGTTCTTC.

In its sample, this clone was seen once. CDR3 nucleotide sequence: TGTGCCAGCAGCTCAGGCACCGTCATCTACGAGCAGTACTTC. Its translation: CASSSGTVIYEQYF. This chain joins TRBV5-4 and TRBJ2-7; D is uncertain. Looked up from germline, CDR1 is SGHNT and CDR2 is YYREEE (reference sequence). The CDR3 is made up of 14 amino acids. The V end was cut by 3 bases, the J end by 3 bases, with 13 bases between.

This clone was seen more than once but under ten times. Here the CDR3 DNA reads TGTGCCACCGACCGGGAAAGCACAGATACGCAGTATTTT. This codes for CATDRESTDTQYF. The chain has TRBV6-1 and TRBJ2-3; D perhaps matches TRBD2 (5 bases). This CDR3 has 13 residues. V was trimmed by 10 bases and J by 0 bases, leaving 11 bases between them. The germline V gene encodes CDR1 MNHNS and CDR2 SASEGT.

The V and J genes are TRBV7-2 and TRBJ1-2; D gene ambiguous. This CDR3 is built from 14 residues. Germline CDR1 and CDR2: SGHTA and FQGNSA. V was shortened by 1 base and J by 8 bases, with 14 bases between the two germline ends. The CDR3 nucleotides read TGTGCCAGCAGCTTAGTGAGCACTATGGAGGGCTACACCTTC. This codes for CASSLVSTMEGYTF.

This clone appeared once. The chain combines TRBV6-5 with TRBJ2-2; TRBD2 matches 7 bases. The CDR3 totals 15 residues. J gave up 0 bases and V 7 bases, and 5 bases lay outside the gene matches. The V gene's germline CDR1 is MNHEY and CDR2 SVGAGI. CDR3 in DNA: TGTGCCAGCAACCCGGGGGGACCGAACACCGGGGAGCTGTTTTTT. Translating gives CASNPGGPNTGELFF.